The clone carrying this TCR beta chain has ten or more counts. The antigen remains unidentified. Per the original data handling: Clinicopathological groups supplied CDR3 differences that were used to build a distant-metastasis classifier for papillary thyroid cancer. MiXCR reprocessed the PCR reads for TCRdb. The V and J calls and clone size come from TCRdb's table, not from the authors' own analysis. The data hold roughly 25,000 clones, with about 13% observed a single time. The V and J ends lost 4 bases and 4 bases, in that order; junction bases with no gene match: 6. Germline V gene data show CDR1 as WNHNN and CDR2 as SYGVQD (reference sequence). The CDR3 contains 16 residues. Among the patients, none had received any treatment before thyroid surgery. The data belong to a study of metastatic and nonmetastatic thyroid tumors. Study at large: Repertoire data that came from the blood and tumor or nodule tissue of malignant and benign thyroid patients were compared.

Regarding the study as a whole: As reported, TCR beta diversity in blood and tumor was significantly higher in malignant thyroid tumors than in benign nodules.

The receptor comes from a female donor with papillary thyroid cancer or a benign thyroid nodule (not recorded which). Some clones in this sample may be carry-over from other donors' samples. Sequencing was performed on blood. The genes are TRBV10-1 and TRBJ2-1; 11 bases line up with TRBD2. The CDR3 DNA is TGCGCCAGCAGTGTTCAGGGGACTAGCGGATACAATGAGCAGTTCTTC. Translating gives CASSVQGTSGYNEQFF.